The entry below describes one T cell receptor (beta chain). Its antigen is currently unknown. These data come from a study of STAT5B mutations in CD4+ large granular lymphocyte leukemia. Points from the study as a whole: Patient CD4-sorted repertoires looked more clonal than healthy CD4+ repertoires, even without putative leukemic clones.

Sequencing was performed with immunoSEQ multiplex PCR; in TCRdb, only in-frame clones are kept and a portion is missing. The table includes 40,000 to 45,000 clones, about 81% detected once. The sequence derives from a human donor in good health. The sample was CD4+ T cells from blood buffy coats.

The CDR3 protein is CASSLIASGGPRDEQFF. The CDR3 coding sequence is TGTGCCAGCAGTTTGATCGCTAGCGGGGGGCCGAGGGATGAGCAGTTCTTC. The chain joins TRBV28 to TRBJ2-1; 11 bases match TRBD2. With 3 bases clipped from V and 8 bases from J, the junction kept 12 bases outside the gene matches. The CDR3 sequence is 17 residues long. The germline gives CDR1 MDHEN, CDR2 SYDVKM.